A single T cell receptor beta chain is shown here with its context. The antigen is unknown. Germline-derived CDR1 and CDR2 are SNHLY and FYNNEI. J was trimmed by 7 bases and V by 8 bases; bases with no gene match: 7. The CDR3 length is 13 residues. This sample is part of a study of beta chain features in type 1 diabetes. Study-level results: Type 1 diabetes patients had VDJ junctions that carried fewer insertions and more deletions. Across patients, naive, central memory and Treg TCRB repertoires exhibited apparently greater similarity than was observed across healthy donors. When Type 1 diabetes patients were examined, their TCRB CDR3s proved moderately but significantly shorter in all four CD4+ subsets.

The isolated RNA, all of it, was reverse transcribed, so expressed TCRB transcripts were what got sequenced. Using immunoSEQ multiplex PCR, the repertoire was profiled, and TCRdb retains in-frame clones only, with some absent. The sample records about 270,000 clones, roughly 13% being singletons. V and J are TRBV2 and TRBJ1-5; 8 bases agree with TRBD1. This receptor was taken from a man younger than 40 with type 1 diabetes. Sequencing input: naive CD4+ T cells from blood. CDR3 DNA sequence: TGTGCCAGCGGGAGGGGACAGGACCAGCCCCAGCATTTT. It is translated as CASGRGQDQPQHF.